The next 28 T cell receptor beta chains were all read from a single sample in a study of T-cell memory formation after mild COVID-19. TCRdb reanalysed the 5' RACE reads using MiXCR and keeps one entry per CDR3 protein. The table includes 200,000 to 300,000 distinct CDR3 sequences, 15% to 17% detected once. The sample was PBMCs or a T cell subset sorted from them (not recorded which). Every receptor here comes from an adult woman who had mild COVID-19 (a few samples of this study predate the infection). Cell type and time point are not known.

This sequence joins TRBV6-2 or TRBV6-3 and TRBJ1-5; possibly TRBD1 for D (5 bases). Germline V gene lookup returns CDR1 MNHEY and CDR2 SVGEGT. V was pared by 3 bases and J by 2 bases, with 11 bases between. The CDR3 has 15 residues. CDR3 DNA sequence: TGTGCCAGCAGTTATCTGGCCAGGGGCAATCAGCCCCAGCATTTT. Its protein is CASSYLARGNQPQHF.

The CDR3 DNA is TGCGCCAGCAGTGAGGGCCCCAGCGACACCGGGGAGCTGTTTTTT. This codes for CASSEGPSDTGELFF. The rearrangement links TRBV5-1 to TRBJ2-2; maybe TRBD2 (5 bases). The length of the CDR3 is 15 residues. Per germline, CDR1 SGHRS and CDR2 YFSETQ. Trimming left V 5 bases short and J 3 bases short, with 14 bases between.

CDR3 in DNA: TGTGCTCTTGGTGGCGGCCAAGAGACCCAGTACTTC. Protein sequence: CALGGGQETQYF. The chain couples TRBV7-9 to TRBJ2-5; no reliable D call. The CDR3 has 12 amino acids. Germline V gene sequence: CDR1 SEHNR, CDR2 FQNEAQ (reference sequence).

The CDR3 sequence: CSVLSRTQTPSGANVLTF. As DNA, the CDR3 is TGCAGCGTTCTTTCACGGACCCAAACACCGTCTGGGGCCAACGTCCTGACTTTC. The chain carries TRBV29-1 and TRBJ2-6; D is unresolved. The V gene lost 5 bases and the J gene lost 1 base, with 21 bases spanning the gap. The CDR3 extends over 18 amino acids. Germline values: CDR1 SQVTM, CDR2 ANQGSEA.

In its sample, this clonotype was seen many times. The chain uses TRBV7-2 and TRBJ2-5, with TRBD2 matching over 10 bases. Looked up from germline, CDR1 is SGHTA and CDR2 is FQGNSA. V gave up 0 bases and J gave up 4 bases; unmatched junction bases: 5. The CDR3 is 16 amino acids. Here the CDR3 reads CASSLAPAGGPETQYF. CDR3 coding DNA: TGTGCCAGCAGCTTAGCTCCAGCGGGAGGGCCAGAGACCCAGTACTTC. The entire variable domain, with the rest obtained from reference TRBV7-2 and TRBJ2-5, is as follows: GAGVSQSPSNKVTEKGKDVELRCDPISGHTALYWYRQSLGQGLEFLIYFQGNSAPDKSGLPSDRFSAERTGGSVSTLTIQRTQQEDSAVYLCASSLAPAGGPETQYFGPGTRLLVL.

This clonotype was observed many times. The V gene is TRBV6-5, the J gene TRBJ2-4; tentatively, D is TRBD2 (6 bases). The germline V gene encodes CDR1 MNHEY and CDR2 SVGAGI. CDR3 length: 13 residues. Trimming took 8 bases from V and 8 from J, leaving 16 bases between them. CDR3 in DNA: TGTGCCAGCGGCGTGAAGTGGGGGGACATTCAGTACTTC. This sequence encodes CASGVKWGDIQYF.

This clonotype was seen repeatedly, ten times or more. The rearrangement uses TRBV20-1 and TRBJ1-1, with a possible D match to TRBD1 (5 bases). The V end lost 6 bases, the J end lost 4 bases, and 18 bases lay between the germline ends. Germline-derived CDR1 and CDR2 are DFQATT and SNEGSKA (reference sequence). This CDR3 has 14 residues. CDR3 sequence reads: CSAATGLKGTEAFF. CDR3 sequence (DNA): TGCAGTGCCGCCACGGGACTCAAGGGCACTGAAGCTTTCTTT.

The table lists this clonotype with many counts. CDR3 region: CATSDPGQPPQETQYF. In DNA, the CDR3 is TGTGCCACCAGTGATCCGGGACAGCCCCCACAAGAGACCCAGTACTTC. V gene TRBV24-1 combines with J gene TRBJ2-5, with 7 bases aligning to TRBD1. V dropped 3 bases and J dropped 2; count of bases not matched to a gene: 8. Germline V lookup: CDR1 KGHDR, CDR2 SFDVKD. CDR3 length: 16 residues.

This clonotype has a handful of counts. The genes are TRBV15 and TRBJ2-3; D may be TRBD2 (7 bases). V was shortened by 4 bases and J by 2 bases, with 10 bases between the two germline ends. In germline, CDR1 is LNHNV, CDR2 YYDKDF (reference sequence). The CDR3 contains 14 residues. The CDR3 reads CATSTGGPTDTQYF. The CDR3 DNA follows: TGTGCCACCAGCACGGGGGGCCCCACAGATACGCAGTATTTT.

This clonotype was seen a handful of times. The J gene is TRBJ2-7, the V gene TRBV29-1; TRBD1 aligns across 9 bases. V lost 6 bases to trimming and J lost 2 bases; unmatched junction nucleotides: 11. Germline CDR1 and CDR2: SQVTM and ANQGSEA. The CDR3 is 15 amino acids. The CDR3: CSVGTGTGFPYEQYF. The CDR3 nucleotides are TGCAGCGTCGGGACCGGGACAGGGTTCCCCTACGAGCAGTACTTC.

This clonotype was observed a handful of times. The gene calls are TRBV20-1 and TRBJ2-3; 11 bases line up with TRBD2. CDR1 and CDR2 (germline): DFQATT, SNEGSKA (reference sequence). The CDR3 runs 13 residues. V dropped 6 bases and J dropped 6; count of bases not matched to a gene: 5. The CDR3 region is CSAPASGRDTQYF. In nucleotides, the CDR3 is TGCAGTGCCCCGGCTAGCGGGAGGGATACGCAGTATTTT.

V is TRBV20-1 and J is TRBJ1-3, with D perhaps TRBD1 (5 bases). This CDR3 has 14 amino acids. V shed 3 bases and J shed 0 bases, with 9 bases lying between them. Germline-derived CDR1 and CDR2 are DFQATT and SNEGSKA (reference sequence). CDR3 loop: CSARGVVSGNTIYF. The CDR3 DNA reads as TGCAGTGCTAGGGGGGTCGTCTCTGGAAACACCATATATTTT.

The rearrangement uses TRBV5-1 and TRBJ2-7; D remains ambiguous. Trimming stripped 3 bases from V and 2 bases from J, with 6 bases between. This CDR3 is built from 12 residues. CDR1 SGHRS and CDR2 YFSETQ come from the germline V gene. CDR3 residues: CASSSPTYEQYF. The CDR3, as DNA: TGCGCCAGCAGCTCGCCGACCTACGAGCAGTACTTC.

This chain joins TRBV5-1 and TRBJ2-3, with unresolved D. This CDR3 contains 14 residues. V lost 4 bases and J 6 bases, leaving 15 bases between the germline ends. The germline CDR1 and CDR2 sequences are SGHRS and YFSETQ. CDR3: CASSPDSRVDTQYF. The DNA of the CDR3 is TGCGCCAGCAGCCCTGACTCCCGTGTGGATACGCAGTATTTT.

The chain joins TRBV6-6 to TRBJ2-1, with 11 positions matching TRBD2. This CDR3 region has 15 residues. With V trimmed by 6 bases and J by 5 bases, 6 bases remained unmatched. Germline CDR1 and CDR2: MNHNY and SVGAGI (reference sequence). The CDR3 DNA is TGTGCCAGCAGACCCGTAGCGGGGGGGGACAATGAGCAGTTCTTC. It yields the protein CASRPVAGGDNEQFF.

This clonotype was observed a few times. The J gene is TRBJ2-3, the V gene TRBV27; tentative D call: TRBD2 (6 bases). V was trimmed by 6 bases and J by 0 bases, leaving 16 bases between them. Germline V gives CDR1 MNHEY, CDR2 SMNVEV (reference sequence). The CDR3 loop spans 16 amino acids. The CDR3 sequence is CASRPGGRSSTDTQYF. CDR3 coding DNA: TGTGCCAGCAGACCCGGGGGTAGGTCTAGCACAGATACGCAGTATTTT.

This chain connects TRBV7-2 to TRBJ1-5, with a tentative D call TRBD1 (5 bases). Germline assignment: CDR1 SGHTA and CDR2 FQGNSA. CDR3 length: 13 residues. Trimming cost V 5 bases and J 7 bases, with 12 bases left between them. The CDR3 here is CASSPGEGQPQHF. In nucleotides, the CDR3 is TGTGCCAGCAGCCCCGGAGAGGGGCAGCCCCAGCATTTT.

This chain connects TRBV6-5 to TRBJ2-5; D is unresolved. The CDR3 is made up of 15 amino acids. The V end lost 0 bases, the J end lost 5 bases, and 13 bases lay between the germline ends. CDR1 and CDR2 from the germline V gene are MNHEY and SVGAGI. The CDR3 loop reads CASSYSFPMGETQYF. For the CDR3, the DNA is TGTGCCAGCAGTTACTCGTTCCCTATGGGGGAGACCCAGTACTTC.

This chain links TRBV11-2 with TRBJ1-2, with unresolved D. With 3 bases removed from V and 1 base from J, the gap between germline ends came to 9 bases. CDR3 size: 14 residues. Germline assignment: CDR1 SGHAT and CDR2 FQNNGV. The CDR3 loop is CASSFYQLNYGYTF. The DNA for the CDR3 is TGTGCCAGCAGCTTTTACCAGCTTAACTATGGCTACACCTTC.

The rearrangement joins TRBV20-1 to TRBJ2-1, with no clear D. Germline V CDR1 and CDR2: DFQATT, SNEGSKA (reference sequence). The CDR3 totals 15 residues. V was shortened by 5 bases and J by 5 bases, with 19 bases between the two germline ends. The CDR3 DNA reads as TGCAGTGCTCCTGATACGGGTTCATATAACAATGAGCAGTTCTTC. Translation: CSAPDTGSYNNEQFF.

V is TRBV9 and J is TRBJ2-3, with TRBD2 as a possible D gene (6 bases). Per germline, CDR1 SGDLS and CDR2 YYNGEE. The CDR3 runs to 13 residues. Trimming stripped 7 bases from V and 2 bases from J, with 11 bases between. The CDR3 bases are TGTGCCAGCCGCGGGGCGTCCACAGATACGCAGTATTTT. Its protein product is CASRGASTDTQYF.

This clonotype occurred many times. V is TRBV5-1 and J is TRBJ2-3, with 9 nucleotides matching TRBD2. The germline V gene has CDR1 SGHRS and CDR2 YFSETQ. Trimming took 3 bases from V and 6 from J; bases not matched to a gene: 5. This CDR3 has 14 residues. This CDR3 is CASSYGTSIDTQYF. Written as DNA, the CDR3 is TGCGCCAGCAGCTACGGGACTAGCATTGATACGCAGTATTTT. Full variable domain (outside the CDR3, taken from reference TRBV5-1 and TRBJ2-3): KAGVTQTPRYLIKTRGQQVTLSCSPISGHRSVSWYQQTPGQGLQFLFEYFSETQRNKGNFPGRFSGRQFSNSRSEMNVSTLELGDSALYLCASSYGTSIDTQYFGPGTRLTVL.

Many counts were recorded for this clonotype. The chain is built from TRBV12-3 or TRBV12-4 and TRBJ2-2; possible D gene TRBD2, 5 bases. The CDR3 contains 13 residues. V gave up 8 bases and J gave up 0 bases, with 7 bases separating them. CDR3 sequence: CASSGTNTGELFF. The CDR3 DNA is TGTGCCAGCTCCGGGACGAACACCGGGGAGCTGTTTTTT.

This clonotype has a handful of counts. This chain connects TRBV5-1 to TRBJ2-7, with a possible D match to TRBD1 (5 bases). The CDR3 has 14 residues. V lost 0 bases, J lost 2 bases, and 9 bases lay in between. CDR1 is SGHRS, CDR2 YFSETQ, per germline. The DNA for the CDR3 is TGCGCCAGCAGCTTGGGACAGTTCGCCTACGAGCAGTACTTC. Its protein product is CASSLGQFAYEQYF.

The chain employs TRBV11-2 and TRBJ2-4, with D perhaps matching TRBD2 (5 bases). This CDR3 has 14 residues. Trimming cost V 5 bases and J 6 bases, with 14 bases left between them. Germline V gene lookup returns CDR1 SGHAT and CDR2 FQNNGV. CDR3 coding DNA: TGTGCCAGCAGCCCCTCGCGAGGGAGAAACATTCAGTACTTC. This codes for CASSPSRGRNIQYF. Together with reference TRBV11-2 and TRBJ2-4, the CDR3 gives the full variable domain: EAGVAQSPRYKIIEKRQSVAFWCNPISGHATLYWYQQILGQGPKLLIQFQNNGVVDDSQLPKDRFSAERLKGVDSTLKIQPAKLEDSAVYLCASSPSRGRNIQYFGAGTRLSVL.

This sequence joins TRBV3-1 and TRBJ2-3; 9 bases match TRBD2. In germline, CDR1 is LGHDT, CDR2 YNNKEL (reference sequence). V lost 3 bases to trimming and J lost 5 bases; unmatched junction nucleotides: 9. This CDR3 comprises 16 residues. CDR3 region: CASSQASGDKGDTQYF. CDR3 bases: TGTGCCAGCAGCCAGGCTAGCGGGGATAAGGGAGATACGCAGTATTTT.

As to this clonotype: The junction and the germline gene differ at one end; a read error may be behind it. The chain is built from TRBV12-3 or TRBV12-4 and TRBJ2-3, with 8 bases matching TRBD2. The length of the CDR3 is 14 residues. CDR3 nucleotide sequence: TGTTCCAGCAGTTTAAGGGGACTAGCAGATACGCAGTATTTT. It yields the protein CSSSLRGLADTQYF.

This rearrangement joins TRBV12-3 or TRBV12-4 to TRBJ1-4; D call uncertain. V lost 2 bases and J lost 10, with 17 bases in between. This CDR3 is built from 15 residues. CDR3 DNA: TGTGCCAGCAGTTTATCTCGGCAGGCCTCGGCAAAACTGTTTTTT. Residues: CASSLSRQASAKLFF.